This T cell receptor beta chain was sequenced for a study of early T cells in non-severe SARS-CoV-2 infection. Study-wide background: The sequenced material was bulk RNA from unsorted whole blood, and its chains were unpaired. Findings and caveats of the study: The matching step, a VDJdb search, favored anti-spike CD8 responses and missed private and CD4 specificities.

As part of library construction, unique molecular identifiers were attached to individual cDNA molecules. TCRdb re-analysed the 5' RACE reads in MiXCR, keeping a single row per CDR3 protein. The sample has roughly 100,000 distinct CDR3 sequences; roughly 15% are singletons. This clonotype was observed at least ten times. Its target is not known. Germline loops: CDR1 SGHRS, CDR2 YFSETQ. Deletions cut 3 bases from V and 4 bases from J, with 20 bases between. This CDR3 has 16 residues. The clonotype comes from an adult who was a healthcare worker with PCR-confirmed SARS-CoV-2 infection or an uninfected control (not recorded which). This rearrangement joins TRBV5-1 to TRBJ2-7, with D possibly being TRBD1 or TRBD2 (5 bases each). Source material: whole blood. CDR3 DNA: TGCGCCAGCAGCTCCTCAGGGACGGCCGGGTTTTACGAGCAGTACTTC. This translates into CASSSSGTAGFYEQYF.